This T cell receptor beta chain is drawn from a study of T cell repertoires in cytomegalovirus infection. From the reads, TCRdb called clonotypes with MiXCR, one entry per CDR3 protein. The sample includes some 920,000 distinct CDR3 sequences, less than 40% of them seen just once. As regards this clonotype: What it binds is unknown.

V lost 2 bases and J 0 bases, leaving 26 bases between the germline ends. The CDR3 extends over 21 amino acids. Source: cultured CD8+ T cells from PBMCs, taken from culture after CMV antigen stimulation. The chain carries TRBV12-3 or TRBV12-4 and TRBJ1-5; D gene ambiguous. The clonotype was recovered from a human donor in good health (CMV status not recorded). Some clones in this sample may be carry-over from other donors' samples. CDR3 DNA sequence: TGTGCCAGCAGTTTAAGTAGAGAGGCAGGCTTTGAAAAATATAGCAATCAGCCCCAGCATTTT. This sequence encodes CASSLSREAGFEKYSNQPQHF.